Shown below are 4 T cell receptor beta chains from a single sample sequenced in a study of blood T cells in healthy people across ages. The use of a sample-barcoded 5' primer and a J-beta primer mix characterized a second PCR of 7 to 11 cycles. In TCRdb, the 5' RACE reads were re-called with MiXCR into one record per CDR3 protein. The sample lists hundreds of thousands of distinct CDR3 sequences, about 56% occurring once. Material: blood. These receptors were collected from a man aged 35-49 years in good health.

In this sample, this clonotype turned up once. A junction boundary mismatches the germline segment, possibly from a read error. This chain joins TRBV7-8 and TRBJ2-5; 8 nucleotides agree with TRBD2. The CDR3 runs to 16 residues. Per the germline V gene, CDR1 is SGHVS and CDR2 is FQNEAQ. Here the CDR3 DNA reads TGTGTCAGCAGCCCTGATTTGGCGGGAGGAGGGGAGACCCAGTACTTC. Translated, it gives CVSSPDLAGGGETQYF.

This rearrangement joins TRBV15 to TRBJ1-4, with TRBD1 matching 7 bases. V lost 3 bases, J lost 5 bases, and 6 bases stayed unmatched. This CDR3 is 15 amino acids long. Per the germline V gene, CDR1 is LNHNV and CDR2 is YYDKDF (reference sequence). CDR3 residues: CATSSLQGNNEKLFF. The CDR3 nucleotides are TGTGCCACCAGCAGCTTACAGGGGAACAATGAAAAACTGTTTTTT.

CDR3 sequence: CASSRASGAYNEQYF. The CDR3 region has the DNA TGTGCCAGCAGCCGCGCAAGCGGAGCCTACAATGAGCAGTACTTC. V usage is TRBV4-2 and J usage is TRBJ2-7, with D perhaps matching TRBD2 (5 bases). V lost 4 bases to trimming and J lost 7 bases, with 20 bases between them. The CDR3 has 15 amino acids. Germline V gene lookup returns CDR1 LGHNA and CDR2 YNFKEQ.

The V and J genes are TRBV20-1 and TRBJ2-5, with TRBD1 identical over 9 bases. V trimming: 6 bases; J trimming: 3 bases; junction bases outside the gene matches: 2. Germline V lookup: CDR1 DFQATT, CDR2 SNEGSKA (reference sequence). CDR3 size: 12 residues. This CDR3 is CSARQGEETQYF. CDR3 coding DNA: TGCAGTGCACGACAGGGGGAAGAGACCCAGTACTTC.